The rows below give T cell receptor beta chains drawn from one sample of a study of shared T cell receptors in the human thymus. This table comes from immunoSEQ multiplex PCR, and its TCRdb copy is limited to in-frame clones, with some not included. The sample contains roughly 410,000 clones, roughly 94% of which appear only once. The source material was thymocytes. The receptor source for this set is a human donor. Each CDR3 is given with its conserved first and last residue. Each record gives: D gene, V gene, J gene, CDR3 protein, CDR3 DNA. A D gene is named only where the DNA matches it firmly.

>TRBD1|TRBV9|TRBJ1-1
CASSGTGRTEAFF
TGTGCCAGCAGCGGGACAGGGAGAACTGAAGCTTTCTTT
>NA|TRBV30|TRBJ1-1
CAQQGFKNTEAFF
TGTGCCCAACAAGGATTTAAGAACACTGAAGCTTTCTTT
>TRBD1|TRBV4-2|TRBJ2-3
CASSQGQGAQDTQYF
TGTGCCAGCAGCCAAGGACAGGGGGCACAGGATACGCAGTATTTT
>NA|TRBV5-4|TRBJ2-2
CASSFEKGANTGELFF
TGTGCCAGCAGCTTTGAAAAGGGGGCGAACACCGGGGAGCTGTTTTTT
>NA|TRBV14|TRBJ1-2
CASSHPGDYGYTF
TGTGCCAGCAGCCATCCAGGGGACTATGGCTACACCTTC
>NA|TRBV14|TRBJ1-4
CASSLGNRAANEKLFF
TGTGCCAGCAGCCTGGGGAACAGGGCGGCTAATGAAAAACTGTTTTTT
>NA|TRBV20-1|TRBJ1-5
CSARYQPQHF
TGCAGTGCTAGGTATCAGCCCCAGCATTTT
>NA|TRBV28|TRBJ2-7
CASSSVPPGEQYF
TGTGCCAGCAGCTCGGTTCCCCCAGGGGAGCAGTACTTC
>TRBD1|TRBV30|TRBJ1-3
CAWSHRGSSGNTIYF
TGTGCCTGGAGCCACAGGGGAAGCTCTGGAAACACCATATATTTT
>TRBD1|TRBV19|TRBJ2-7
CASSTPGTGSAYEQYF
TGTGCCAGTAGTACGCCTGGGACAGGGTCTGCCTACGAGCAGTACTTC
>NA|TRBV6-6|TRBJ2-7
CASSYYPGTLDGEQYF
TGTGCCAGCAGTTATTATCCCGGGACCCTGGACGGGGAGCAGTACTTC
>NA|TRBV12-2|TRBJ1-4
CASRLPRPVDRGRLFF
TGTGCAAGTCGCTTACCAAGACCGGTAGACAGGGGACGACTGTTTTTT
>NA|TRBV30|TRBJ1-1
CAWRIRGEDTEAFF
TGTGCCTGGAGGATCCGTGGGGAGGACACTGAAGCTTTCTTT
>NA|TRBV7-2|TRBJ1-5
CASSLESAGGYSNQPQHF
TGTGCCAGCAGCTTAGAATCCGCAGGAGGGTATAGCAATCAGCCCCAGCATTTT
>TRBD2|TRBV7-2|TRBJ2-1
CASSDLAGGSSYNEQFF
TGTGCCAGCAGCGATCTAGCGGGGGGGAGCTCCTACAATGAGCAGTTCTTC
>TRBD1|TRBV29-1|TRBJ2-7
CSVEPGQGPYEQYF
TGCAGCGTTGAACCGGGACAGGGGCCCTACGAGCAGTACTTC
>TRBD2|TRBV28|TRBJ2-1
CASSPTSGRLPTSSYNEQFF
TGTGCCAGCAGCCCTACTAGCGGGAGATTGCCAACTAGCTCCTACAATGAGCAGTTCTTC
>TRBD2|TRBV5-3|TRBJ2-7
CARSLVAGPNEQYF
TGTGCCAGAAGCTTGGTAGCGGGGCCAAACGAGCAGTACTTC
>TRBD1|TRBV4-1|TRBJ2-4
CASSQTTGDLAKNIQYF
TGCGCCAGCAGCCAGACCACAGGGGACCTGGCCAAAAACATTCAGTACTTC